One sample yielded the 15 T cell receptor beta chains listed below, sequenced in a study of OX40 agonist ivuxolimab in advanced cancers. Profiled with immunoSEQ multiplex PCR; TCRdb holds only in-frame clones, not every one. The data hold tens of thousands of clones, with about four fifths observed a single time. The sample was CD4+ or CD8+ T cells sorted from blood, taken in a trial of the OX40 agonist ivuxolimab. These receptors were obtained from an adult with an advanced solid tumor such as melanoma, head and neck, liver or kidney cancer.

This clone was seen more than once but under ten times. The chain is built from TRBV6-5 and TRBJ2-7; 11 bases match TRBD1. The CDR3 sequence is 14 residues long. The trim removed 2 bases at V and 7 bases at J, leaving 4 bases unmatched. Looked up from germline, CDR1 is MNHEY and CDR2 is SVGAGI. This CDR3 reads CASSYGQGAREQYF. CDR3 nucleotide sequence: TGTGCCAGCAGTTACGGACAGGGGGCCAGGGAGCAGTACTTC.

The V gene is TRBV19, the J gene TRBJ1-5; D remains unclear. The germline CDR1 and CDR2 sequences are LNHDA and SQIVND (reference sequence). The germline V and J ends were trimmed by 2 bases and 3 bases, with 5 bases remaining between them. The CDR3 sequence is 13 residues long. CDR3 amino acids: CASSIPFNQPQHF. For the CDR3, the DNA is TGTGCCAGTAGTATACCATTCAATCAGCCCCAGCATTTT.

This clone occurred a few times. The rearrangement joins TRBV2 to TRBJ2-4; 15 bases align to TRBD2. Trimming took 6 bases from V and 5 from J; bases not matched to a gene: 8. The CDR3 has 17 amino acids. Germline V gene data show CDR1 as SNHLY and CDR2 as FYNNEI. The CDR3 is CASRGTSGGFSQNIQYF. CDR3 DNA: TGTGCCAGCAGGGGGACTAGCGGGGGGTTCAGCCAAAACATTCAGTACTTC.

V is TRBV19 and J is TRBJ2-3; 7 nucleotides align to TRBD2. The V gene's germline CDR1 is LNHDA and CDR2 SQIVND (reference sequence). The length of the CDR3 is 16 residues. Trimming took 6 bases from V and 0 from J; bases not matched to a gene: 9. Here the CDR3 reads CASRTALGGSTDTQYF. The CDR3 nucleotides read TGTGCCAGTAGGACCGCTCTGGGGGGGAGCACAGATACGCAGTATTTT.

This clone is classed as medium-sized. Other DNA sequences within the sample encode an identical CDR3. This chain uses TRBV30 with TRBJ2-1, with 14 bases that match TRBD2. This CDR3 comprises 14 residues. Germline CDR1 GTSNPN, CDR2 SVGIG (reference sequence). The V and J ends lost 1 base and 7 bases, in that order; junction bases with no gene match: 0. For the CDR3, the DNA is TGTGCCTGGAGTGGGACTAGCGGGGGGAATGAGCAGTTCTTC. Its protein is CAWSGTSGGNEQFF.

This chain uses TRBV5-1 with TRBJ2-7; 7 nucleotides line up with TRBD1. Germline V lookup: CDR1 SGHRS, CDR2 YFSETQ. With V trimmed by 0 bases and J by 2 bases, 8 bases remained unmatched. The CDR3 is 16 residues long. CDR3 sequence (DNA): TGCGCCAGCAGCTTGGTACCCCGGGACAGTACCTACGAGCAGTACTTC. Amino acids: CASSLVPRDSTYEQYF.

The CDR3 is CASSLDTTTADDYGYTF. The DNA for the CDR3 is TGTGCCAGCAGCTTGGATACCACAACAGCAGACGACTATGGCTACACCTTC. This rearrangement joins TRBV5-5 to TRBJ1-2, with no clear D. Germline CDR1 is SGHKS and CDR2 is YYEKEE (reference sequence). This CDR3 spans 17 amino acids. V was pared by 0 bases and J by 3 bases, with 18 bases between.

This clone was picked up a small number of times. The V gene is TRBV29-1, the J gene TRBJ1-1; possible D gene TRBD1, 6 bases. V was clipped by 7 bases and J by 2 bases, with 11 bases between them. Germline-derived CDR1 and CDR2 are SQVTM and ANQGSEA. The CDR3 length is 12 residues. The CDR3 here is CSDQGPNTEAFF. CDR3 DNA: TGCAGCGATCAGGGGCCTAACACTGAAGCTTTCTTT.

The rearrangement joins TRBV27 to TRBJ2-2, with D unclear. Trimming left V 0 bases short and J 4 bases short, with 3 bases between. The CDR3 totals 13 residues. Germline CDR1 MNHEY, CDR2 SMNVEV (reference sequence). Here the CDR3 reads CASSLSGTGELFF. The CDR3 bases are TGTGCCAGCAGTTTATCGGGCACCGGGGAGCTGTTTTTT.

The chain uses TRBV19 and TRBJ1-1; TRBD1 aligns across 8 bases. The length of the CDR3 is 12 residues. V lost 10 bases to trimming and J lost 7 bases; unmatched junction nucleotides: 8. The germline V gene encodes CDR1 LNHDA and CDR2 SQIVND (reference sequence). The CDR3 sequence is CATSGTGYEAFF. Here the CDR3 DNA reads TGTGCCACGTCCGGGACAGGCTATGAAGCTTTCTTT.

The chain carries TRBV7-8 and TRBJ2-7; D gene uncertain. The CDR3 sequence is 13 residues long. V lost 8 bases to trimming and J lost 2 bases, with 13 bases between them. Germline V gene data show CDR1 as SGHVS and CDR2 as FQNEAQ. This CDR3 reads CASGPDGPYEQYF. The CDR3 DNA follows: TGTGCCAGCGGGCCGGACGGACCCTACGAGCAGTACTTC.

CDR3 coding DNA: TGTGCCAGCTCACAGGGGGGCAGCTCCTACAATGAGCAGTTCTTC. Its protein product is CASSQGGSSYNEQFF. The genes are TRBV18 and TRBJ2-1; D possibly uses TRBD1 or TRBD2 (6 bases each). There are 15 residues in the CDR3. The germline CDR1 and CDR2 sequences are KGHSH and LQKENI. V dropped 4 bases and J dropped 0 bases, with 10 bases sitting between them.

The chain couples TRBV4-1 to TRBJ2-3; D uncertain. V was cut by 4 bases and J by 0 bases, with 11 bases left in between. The CDR3 contains 15 residues. Germline V lookup: CDR1 MGHRA, CDR2 YSYEKL. Written as DNA, the CDR3 is TGCGCCAGCAGCCTCGTGGTAACTAGCACAGATACGCAGTATTTT. Translated, it gives CASSLVVTSTDTQYF.

The V call is TRBV11-2, the J call TRBJ1-1, with a tentative D call TRBD1 (5 bases). Germline-derived CDR1 and CDR2 are SGHAT and FQNNGV. This CDR3 has 13 amino acids. V shed 1 base and J shed 3 bases, with 6 bases lying between them. The CDR3 loop reads CASSLGGDTEAFF. DNA for the CDR3: TGTGCCAGCAGCTTAGGGGGGGACACTGAAGCTTTCTTT.

CDR3 DNA: TGCGCCAGCAGCCCACGGACAGGGATTCAGCCCCAGCATTTT. Its translation is CASSPRTGIQPQHF. The rearrangement links TRBV4-1 to TRBJ1-5; 8 bases are shared with TRBD1. V shed 4 bases and J 6 bases; nucleotides not matched to a gene: 5. CDR3 size: 14 residues. Germline CDR1 reads MGHRA; CDR2 reads YSYEKL.